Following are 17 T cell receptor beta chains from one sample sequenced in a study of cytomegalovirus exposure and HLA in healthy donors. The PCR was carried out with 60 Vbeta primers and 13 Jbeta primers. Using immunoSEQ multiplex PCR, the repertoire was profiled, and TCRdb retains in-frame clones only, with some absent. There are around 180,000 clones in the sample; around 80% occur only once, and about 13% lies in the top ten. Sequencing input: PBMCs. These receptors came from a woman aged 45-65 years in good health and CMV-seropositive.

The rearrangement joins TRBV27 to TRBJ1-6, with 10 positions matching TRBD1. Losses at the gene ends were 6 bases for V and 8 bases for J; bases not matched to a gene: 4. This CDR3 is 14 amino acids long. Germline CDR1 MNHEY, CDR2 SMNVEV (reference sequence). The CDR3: CASRPGQGYSPLHF. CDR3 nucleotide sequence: TGTGCCAGCAGGCCGGGACAGGGGTATTCACCCCTCCACTTT.

The CDR3 is CAWAYGTAGNTIYF. In nucleotides, the CDR3 is TGTGCCTGGGCTTACGGGACAGCTGGAAACACCATATATTTT. The chain is built from TRBV30 and TRBJ1-3, with 7 bases aligning to TRBD1. CDR1 and CDR2 (germline): GTSNPN, SVGIG (reference sequence). V shed 5 bases and J 2 bases; nucleotides not matched to a gene: 6. This CDR3 spans 14 amino acids.

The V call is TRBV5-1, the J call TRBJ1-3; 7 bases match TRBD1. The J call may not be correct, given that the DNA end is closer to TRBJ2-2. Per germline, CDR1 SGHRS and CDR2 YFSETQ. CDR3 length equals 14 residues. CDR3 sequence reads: CASSRPDRTGELFF. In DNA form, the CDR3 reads TGCGCCAGCAGCCGCCCGGACAGGACCGGGGAGCTGTTTTTT.

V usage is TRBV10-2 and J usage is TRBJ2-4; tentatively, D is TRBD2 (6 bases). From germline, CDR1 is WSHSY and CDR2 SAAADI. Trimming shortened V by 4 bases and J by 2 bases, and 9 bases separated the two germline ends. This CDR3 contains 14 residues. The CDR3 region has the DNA TGCGCCAGCAGTGGGGACTCAACCAAAAACATTCAGTACTTC. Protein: CASSGDSTKNIQYF.

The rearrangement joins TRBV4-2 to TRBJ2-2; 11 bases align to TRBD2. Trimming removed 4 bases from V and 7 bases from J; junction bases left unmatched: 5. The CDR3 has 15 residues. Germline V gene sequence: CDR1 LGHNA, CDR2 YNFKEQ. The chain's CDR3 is CASSLSGGVGGELFF. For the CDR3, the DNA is TGTGCCAGCAGCCTTAGCGGGGGGGTGGGCGGGGAGCTGTTTTTT.

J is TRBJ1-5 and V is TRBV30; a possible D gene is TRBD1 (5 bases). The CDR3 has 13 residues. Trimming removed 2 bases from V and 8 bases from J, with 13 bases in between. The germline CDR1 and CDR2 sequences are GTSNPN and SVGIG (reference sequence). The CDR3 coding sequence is TGTGCCTGGAGTAGGGACGGGGGTGAGCCCCAGCATTTT. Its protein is CAWSRDGGEPQHF.

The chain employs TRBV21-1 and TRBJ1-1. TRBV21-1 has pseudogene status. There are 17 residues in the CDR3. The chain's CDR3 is CASSKGNTRAWNTEAFF. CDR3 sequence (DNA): TGTGCCAGCAGCAAAGGAAATACGAGGGCCTGGAACACTGAAGCTTTCTTT.

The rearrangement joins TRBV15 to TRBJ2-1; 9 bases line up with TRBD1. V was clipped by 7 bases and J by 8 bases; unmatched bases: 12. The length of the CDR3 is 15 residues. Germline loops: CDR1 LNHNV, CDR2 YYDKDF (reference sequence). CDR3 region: CATKFGTGKIHEQFF. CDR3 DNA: TGTGCCACCAAGTTCGGGACAGGGAAGATCCATGAGCAGTTCTTC.

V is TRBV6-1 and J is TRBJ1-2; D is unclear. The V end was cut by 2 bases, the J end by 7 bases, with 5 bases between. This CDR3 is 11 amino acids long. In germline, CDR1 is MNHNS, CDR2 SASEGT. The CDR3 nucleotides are TGTGCCAGCAGTGAACGGGTTGGCTACACCTTC. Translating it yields CASSERVGYTF.

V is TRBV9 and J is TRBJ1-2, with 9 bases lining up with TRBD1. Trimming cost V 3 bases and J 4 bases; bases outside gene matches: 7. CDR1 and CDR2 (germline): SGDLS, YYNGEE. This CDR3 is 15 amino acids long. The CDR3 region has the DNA TGTGCCAGCAGCGATAGGACAGGGGAAGGCTATGGCTACACCTTC. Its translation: CASSDRTGEGYGYTF. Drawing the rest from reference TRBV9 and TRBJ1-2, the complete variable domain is DSGVTQTPKHLITATGQRVTLRCSPRSGDLSVYWYQQSLDQGLQFLIQYYNGEERAKGNILERFSAQQFPDLHSELNLSSLELGDSALYFCASSDRTGEGYGYTFGSGTRLTVV.

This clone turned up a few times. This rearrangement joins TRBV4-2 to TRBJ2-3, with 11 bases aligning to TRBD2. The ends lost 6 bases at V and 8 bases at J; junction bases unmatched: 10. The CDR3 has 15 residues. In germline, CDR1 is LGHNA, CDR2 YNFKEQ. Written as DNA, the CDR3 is TGTGCCAGCAGGTCGAATAGCGGGGGGGCGGGTACGCAGTATTTT. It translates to CASRSNSGGAGTQYF.

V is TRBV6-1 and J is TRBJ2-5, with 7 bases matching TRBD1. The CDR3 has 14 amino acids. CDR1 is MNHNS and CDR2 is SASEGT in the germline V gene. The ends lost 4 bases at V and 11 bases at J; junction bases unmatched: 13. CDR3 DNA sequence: TGTGCCAGCAGTGGAGGGACAGAGATCTACGGGCAGTACTTC. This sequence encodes CASSGGTEIYGQYF.

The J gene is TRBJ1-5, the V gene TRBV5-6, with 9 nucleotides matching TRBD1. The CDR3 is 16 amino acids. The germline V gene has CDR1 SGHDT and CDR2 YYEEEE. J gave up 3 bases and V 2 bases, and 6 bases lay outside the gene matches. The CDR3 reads CASSFYGTGLNQPQHF. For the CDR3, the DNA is TGTGCCAGCAGCTTCTACGGGACAGGGCTCAATCAGCCCCAGCATTTT.

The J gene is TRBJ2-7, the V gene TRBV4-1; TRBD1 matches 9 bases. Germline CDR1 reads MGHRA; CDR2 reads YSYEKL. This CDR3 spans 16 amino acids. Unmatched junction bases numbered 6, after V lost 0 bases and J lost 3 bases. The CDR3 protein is CASSQEGTGLNYEQYF. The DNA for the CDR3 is TGCGCCAGCAGCCAAGAGGGGACAGGGCTAAACTACGAGCAGTACTTC.

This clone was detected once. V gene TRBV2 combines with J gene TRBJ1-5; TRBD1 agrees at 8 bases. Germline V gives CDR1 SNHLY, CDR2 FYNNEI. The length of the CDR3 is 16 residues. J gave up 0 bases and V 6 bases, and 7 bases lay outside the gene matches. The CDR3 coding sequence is TGTGCCAGCAGGGGGGACAGGAGATATAGCAATCAGCCCCAGCATTTT. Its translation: CASRGDRRYSNQPQHF.

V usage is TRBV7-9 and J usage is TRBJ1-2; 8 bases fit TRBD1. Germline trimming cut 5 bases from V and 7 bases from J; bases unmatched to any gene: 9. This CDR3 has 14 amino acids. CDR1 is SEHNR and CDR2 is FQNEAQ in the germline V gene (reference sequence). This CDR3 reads CASSIGQGPSGYTF. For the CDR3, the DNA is TGTGCCAGCAGCATAGGACAGGGCCCCTCTGGCTACACCTTC. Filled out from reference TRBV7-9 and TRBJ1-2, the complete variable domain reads DTGVSQNPRHKITKRGQNVTFRCDPISEHNRLYWYRQTLGQGPEFLTYFQNEAQLEKSRLLSDRFSAERPKGSFSTLEIQRTEQGDSAMYLCASSIGQGPSGYTFGSGTRLTVV.

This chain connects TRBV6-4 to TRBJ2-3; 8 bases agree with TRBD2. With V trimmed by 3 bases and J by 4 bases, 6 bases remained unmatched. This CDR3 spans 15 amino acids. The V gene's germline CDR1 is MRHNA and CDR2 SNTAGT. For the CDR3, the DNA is TGTGCCAGCAGTGAGGTCGGGGGGGCCGCAGATACGCAGTATTTT. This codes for CASSEVGGAADTQYF.